One and the same sample provided the 21 T cell receptor beta chains below, sequenced in a study of naive and memory T cell subsets. Two oligonucleotides, mixed equimolar, formed the beta constant-region primer covering TRBC1 and TRBC2. The ligated cDNA underwent four PCR rounds using SP2 and nested alpha and beta constant-region primers. TCRdb analysed the UMI-ligation and nested PCR reads with MiXCR anew, one entry per CDR3 protein. The sample lists 80,000 to 95,000 distinct CDR3 sequences; about 10% were seen once. Sequencing used naive CD8+ T cells from blood. These receptors originate from a human donor in good health.

This clonotype was detected a few times. The J gene is TRBJ1-1, the V gene TRBV28; no reliable D call. Per germline, CDR1 MDHEN and CDR2 SYDVKM. The CDR3 is made up of 13 amino acids. V lost 4 bases and J lost 1, with 7 bases in between. This chain's CDR3 is CASSSFSNTEAFF. CDR3 sequence (DNA): TGTGCCAGCAGTTCTTTTTCGAACACTGAAGCTTTCTTT.

Only a few counts were recorded for this clonotype. The V and J genes are TRBV27 and TRBJ2-2, with a tentative D call TRBD2 (5 bases). The V gene's germline CDR1 is MNHEY and CDR2 SMNVEV (reference sequence). V lost 4 bases to trimming and J lost 1 base, with 10 bases between them. The CDR3 covers 15 residues. Here the CDR3 reads CASSYAGWNTGELFF. The CDR3 DNA follows: TGTGCCAGCAGTTATGCGGGCTGGAACACCGGGGAGCTGTTTTTT.

This clonotype came up a few times. The V and J genes are TRBV7-6 and TRBJ2-7; the match to TRBD2 covers 10 bases. Trimming removed 2 bases from V and 7 bases from J; junction bases left unmatched: 8. The length of the CDR3 is 15 residues. CDR1 and CDR2 (germline): SGHVS, FNYEAQ. CDR3: CASSLKAGGPGEQYF. DNA for the CDR3: TGTGCCAGCAGCTTAAAAGCGGGAGGGCCTGGAGAGCAGTACTTC.

This CDR3 is CASSSPELGQTNTEAFF. The CDR3, as DNA: TGTGCCAGCAGTTCCCCGGAACTCGGGCAAACGAACACTGAAGCTTTCTTT. The V gene is TRBV6-5, the J gene TRBJ1-1; D uncertain. This CDR3 comprises 17 residues. Trimming cost V 4 bases and J 1 base, with 19 bases left between them. In germline, CDR1 is MNHEY, CDR2 SVGAGI.

Comments on this clonotype: Germline is not matched at one junction end, which may reflect a read error. This sequence joins TRBV9 and TRBJ2-1; a possible D gene is TRBD2 (6 bases). Germline V lookup: CDR1 SGDLS, CDR2 YYNGEE. CDR3 length: 15 amino acids. CDR3 bases: TGTGTCAGCAGCCTCGACGTAGGGAGCGGGTCCGAGCAGTTCTTC. Protein product: CVSSLDVGSGSEQFF. Complete variable domain (other parts from reference TRBV9 and TRBJ2-1): DSGVTQTPKHLITATGQRVTLRCSPRSGDLSVYWYQQSLDQGLQFLIQYYNGEERAKGNILERFSAQQFPDLHSELNLSSLELGDSALYFCVSSLDVGSGSEQFFGPGTRLTVL.

This clonotype was observed a few times. This chain links TRBV7-8 with TRBJ2-7; D is ambiguous. The ends were cut back, 5 bases at V and 0 bases at J, with 17 bases in the middle. CDR3 length: 16 amino acids. Germline V lookup: CDR1 SGHVS, CDR2 FQNEAQ. DNA of the CDR3: TGTGCCAGCAGCCAACCCCGAGCGCTGAGCTCCTACGAGCAGTACTTC. It specifies CASSQPRALSSYEQYF.

This clonotype was seen at least ten times. J is TRBJ2-7 and V is TRBV12-3 or TRBV12-4, with TRBD1 matching over 8 bases. This CDR3 is 12 amino acids long. J gave up 12 bases and V 5 bases, and 9 bases lay outside the gene matches. CDR3 DNA: TGTGCCAGCAGTGTCGGACAGGGATTACGGTACTTC. It specifies CASSVGQGLRYF.

This clonotype was picked up many times. The rearrangement uses TRBV20-1 and TRBJ2-7; TRBD1 matches at 8 bases. The CDR3 totals 13 residues. From germline, CDR1 is DFQATT and CDR2 SNEGSKA (reference sequence). Trimming removed 6 bases from V and 4 bases from J; junction bases left unmatched: 8. CDR3 in amino acids: CSARDRTKYEQYF. The DNA for the CDR3 is TGCAGTGCCCGGGACAGGACAAAGTACGAGCAGTACTTC.

This chain connects TRBV12-3 or TRBV12-4 to TRBJ2-7; D remains unclear. The CDR3 is 13 amino acids. V was cut by 0 bases and J by 2 bases, with 5 bases left in between. The CDR3: CASSLAPTYEQYF. CDR3 coding DNA: TGTGCCAGCAGTTTAGCACCTACCTACGAGCAGTACTTC.

V and J are TRBV6-1 and TRBJ2-2; D is undetermined. CDR3 size: 16 residues. Trimming shortened V by 3 bases and J by 0 bases, and 11 bases separated the two germline ends. Germline loops: CDR1 MNHNS, CDR2 SASEGT. CDR3 loop: CASSDWAASNTGELFF. CDR3 bases: TGTGCCAGCAGTGACTGGGCTGCATCGAACACCGGGGAGCTGTTTTTT.

The chain uses TRBV24-1 and TRBJ1-2; D is ambiguous. Germline CDR1 is KGHDR and CDR2 is SFDVKD. V was pared by 5 bases and J by 4 bases, with 7 bases between. The length of the CDR3 is 12 residues. As DNA, the CDR3 is TGTGCCACCAGTGTCGGGTCCTATGGCTACACCTTC. Encoded protein: CATSVGSYGYTF.

Ten or more counts support this clonotype. The rearrangement links TRBV4-3 to TRBJ1-1; D is possibly TRBD1 (5 bases). The CDR3 sequence is 16 residues long. Germline lookup yields CDR1 LGHNA and CDR2 YSLEER. Between the trimmed V and J ends, which lost 1 base and 1 base, there was a span of 13 bases. The CDR3 nucleotides are TGCGCCAGCAGCCAAGTTGAAGGGACGGAGAACACTGAAGCTTTCTTT. Translation: CASSQVEGTENTEAFF.

The rearrangement uses TRBV12-3 or TRBV12-4 and TRBJ2-1; 10 bases align to TRBD2. J lost 5 bases, V lost 4 bases, and 2 bases had no gene match. The CDR3 has 14 residues. This CDR3 is CASSSLAGDNEQFF. The CDR3 coding sequence is TGTGCCAGCAGTTCCCTAGCGGGGGACAATGAGCAGTTCTTC.

This clonotype appeared many times. This chain joins TRBV5-6 and TRBJ1-4; D call uncertain. Trimming shortened V by 4 bases and J by 0 bases, and 7 bases separated the two germline ends. The CDR3 loop spans 14 amino acids. In germline, CDR1 is SGHDT, CDR2 YYEEEE. CDR3 amino acids: CASSPVATNEKLFF. CDR3 DNA sequence: TGTGCCAGCAGCCCCGTTGCAACTAATGAAAAACTGTTTTTT.

This clonotype was counted ten times or more. J is TRBJ2-5 and V is TRBV4-2; D uncertain. Trimming shortened V by 1 base and J by 4 bases, and 4 bases separated the two germline ends. From germline, CDR1 is LGHNA and CDR2 YNFKEQ. This CDR3 is 12 amino acids long. For the CDR3, the DNA is TGTGCCAGCAGCCAAGCGGGAGAGACCCAGTACTTC. It encodes CASSQAGETQYF.

The chain couples TRBV7-9 to TRBJ2-7, with 9 bases identical to TRBD1. CDR1 is SEHNR, CDR2 FQNEAQ, per germline (reference sequence). The CDR3 covers 17 residues. V shed 5 bases and J 5 bases; nucleotides not matched to a gene: 16. The CDR3 DNA follows: TGTGCCAGCAGCCGTAATCGTGGGGACAGGGTTGGTGACGAGCAGTACTTC. Protein: CASSRNRGDRVGDEQYF.

The chain carries TRBV29-1 and TRBJ1-2; D uncertain. Deletions cut 0 bases from V and 4 bases from J, with 12 bases between. The CDR3 contains 14 residues. Germline-derived CDR1 and CDR2 are SQVTM and ANQGSEA. CDR3 sequence (DNA): TGCAGCGTTGAAGAGTCACAGACAATCTATGGCTACACCTTC. This encodes CSVEESQTIYGYTF.

The chain employs TRBV5-1 and TRBJ2-1; 7 nucleotides align to TRBD1. V lost 7 bases to trimming and J lost 2 bases; unmatched junction nucleotides: 6. This CDR3 is 14 amino acids long. The germline V gene encodes CDR1 SGHRS and CDR2 YFSETQ. CDR3: CASYTGQTYNEQFF. CDR3 DNA: TGCGCCAGCTATACGGGACAGACCTACAATGAGCAGTTCTTC.

The V and J genes are TRBV5-1 and TRBJ2-7; possible D gene TRBD2, 5 bases. Germline loops: CDR1 SGHRS, CDR2 YFSETQ. This CDR3 spans 15 amino acids. Trimming took 0 bases from V and 1 from J, leaving 11 bases between them. As DNA, the CDR3 is TGCGCCAGCAGCTTGGAGAGAGGGTGGTCCTACGAGCAGTACTTC. Amino acids: CASSLERGWSYEQYF.

This rearrangement joins TRBV29-1 to TRBJ2-3; 10 nucleotides match TRBD2. This CDR3 is 16 amino acids long. With 7 bases clipped from V and 8 bases from J, the junction kept 18 bases outside the gene matches. Germline CDR1 SQVTM, CDR2 ANQGSEA. The CDR3 nucleotides read TGCAGCGCCGACGTAATACGGCTAGCGGGAGAGGCTACGCAGTATTTT. Translating it yields CSADVIRLAGEATQYF.

This clonotype was counted many times. This rearrangement joins TRBV6-6 to TRBJ1-5; no clear D gene. Germline V gene lookup returns CDR1 MNHNY and CDR2 SVGAGI (reference sequence). V gave up 7 bases and J gave up 0 bases, with 19 bases separating them. This CDR3 is 17 amino acids long. CDR3 residues: CASTRGGGSISNQPQHF. As DNA, the CDR3 is TGTGCCAGCACCCGAGGCGGAGGGTCTATTAGCAATCAGCCCCAGCATTTT.